This T cell receptor (beta chain) was recorded in a study of T cells in Graves' hyperthyroidism and ophthalmopathy. Points from the study as a whole: Researchers found most expanded thyroid clonotypes above 0.001 in blood as well. Ophthalmopathy was predicted by the model a median of approximately 6 months ahead of onset.

CDR3 size: 16 residues. J was trimmed by 3 bases and V by 3 bases; bases with no gene match: 6. CDR1 SGHRS and CDR2 YFSETQ come from the germline V gene. This clonotype was seen a few times. No antigen is known for it. RNA transcripts served as the template for amplifying TCR beta CDR3 regions. The TCR CDR3 first-round RT-PCR relied on the HTBI primer set. TCRdb reprocessed the multiplex PCR reads with MiXCR, giving one entry per CDR3 protein. The sample consists of around 570,000 distinct CDR3 sequences, roughly 21% of them appearing once. Exclusion of a patient resulted from uncontrolled infection, other autoimmune disease, pregnancy or lactation.

This TCR was sampled from a middle-aged man with Graves' ophthalmopathy. The sequencing sample was made of blood. This chain joins TRBV5-1 and TRBJ1-4, with 9 bases that match TRBD1. The CDR3, as DNA: TGCGCCAGCAGCTCGGGACAGGGTTGGTCTAATGAAAAACTGTTTTTT. It codes for CASSSGQGWSNEKLFF.